This is a list of T cell receptor beta chains from one sample in a study of PD-1 blockade in classical Hodgkin lymphoma. This table comes from immunoSEQ multiplex PCR, and its TCRdb copy is limited to in-frame clones, with some not included. The profile shows 100,000 to 120,000 clones, 80% to 90% of them singletons. The source was peripheral blood mononuclear cells (PBMCs), collected before the second cycle of nivolumab. Source of these receptors: a human donor with classical Hodgkin lymphoma. The CDR3 runs from the conserved cysteine through the conserved F or W. The order of the fields is CDR3 length, J gene, V gene, CDR3 protein.

len: 14
j_gene: TRBJ1-1
v_gene: TRBV28
CDR3aa: CASSRGFQDTEAFF

len: 14
j_gene: TRBJ1-5
v_gene: TRBV27
CDR3aa: CASSPGSGNQPQHF

len: 12
j_gene: TRBJ2-7
v_gene: TRBV25-1
CDR3aa: CASSVTDYEQYF

len: 14
j_gene: TRBJ1-4
v_gene: TRBV6-1
CDR3aa: CASSVGRVDEKLFF

len: 16
j_gene: TRBJ2-3
v_gene: TRBV7-8
CDR3aa: CASSRGTGGLTDTQYF

len: 15
j_gene: TRBJ2-2
v_gene: TRBV19
CDR3aa: CASFTGNMNTGELFF

len: 18
j_gene: TRBJ2-1
v_gene: TRBV5-4
CDR3aa: CASSPGGSGRIFGNEQFF

len: 15
j_gene: TRBJ2-7
v_gene: TRBV28
CDR3aa: CASSYPTGSSYEQYF

len: 14
j_gene: TRBJ2-7
v_gene: TRBV7-9
CDR3aa: CASSLEGLHYEQYF

len: 14
j_gene: TRBJ1-1
v_gene: TRBV30
CDR3aa: CAWSVRQGNTEAFF

len: 12
j_gene: TRBJ1-2
v_gene: TRBV27
CDR3aa: CASSYGGDGYTF

len: 17
j_gene: TRBJ2-1
v_gene: TRBV11-3
CDR3aa: CASSLDKLAGVGNEQFF

len: 13
j_gene: TRBJ1-2
v_gene: TRBV25-1
CDR3aa: CASSRDTYYGYTF

len: 13
j_gene: TRBJ2-7
v_gene: TRBV15
CDR3aa: CATSKTDPSEQYF

len: 14
j_gene: TRBJ1-1
v_gene: TRBV19
CDR3aa: CASSMGSGNTEAFF

len: 14
j_gene: TRBJ2-4
v_gene: TRBV12-5
CDR3aa: CASGTGSDENIQYF

len: 13
j_gene: TRBJ1-1
v_gene: TRBV5-4
CDR3aa: CASSSTQNTEAFF

len: 11
j_gene: TRBJ1-2
v_gene: TRBV29-1
CDR3aa: CSVGGFGSYTF

len: 14
j_gene: TRBJ1-1
v_gene: TRBV11-2
CDR3aa: CASSTQGARTEAFF

len: 18
j_gene: TRBJ2-2
v_gene: TRBV4-1
CDR3aa: CASSQDIGDRGFPGELFF

len: 15
j_gene: TRBJ2-3
v_gene: TRBV9
CDR3aa: CASSASSGRRDTQYF

len: 13
j_gene: TRBJ1-2
v_gene: TRBV21-1
CDR3aa: CASATGRDYGYTF

len: 14
j_gene: TRBJ2-7
v_gene: TRBV5-4
CDR3aa: CASSLGEASYEQYF

len: 16
j_gene: TRBJ2-7
v_gene: TRBV7-9
CDR3aa: CASSPPTVTFSYEQYF

len: 16
j_gene: TRBJ2-7
v_gene: TRBV4-2
CDR3aa: CASSQESGGIARKQYF

len: 17
j_gene: TRBJ2-2
v_gene: TRBV15
CDR3aa: CATSPPGPTLLGGELFF

len: 16
j_gene: TRBJ2-1
v_gene: TRBV19
CDR3aa: CATQPSGTSGIDEQFF

len: 15
j_gene: TRBJ2-7
v_gene: TRBV11-2
CDR3aa: CASSLETSEGYEQYF

len: 16
j_gene: TRBJ2-2
v_gene: TRBV30
CDR3aa: CAWPRKEAGVTGELFF

len: 13
j_gene: TRBJ2-7
v_gene: TRBV6-5
CDR3aa: CASRSGFSYEQYF

len: 13
j_gene: TRBJ2-7
v_gene: TRBV2
CDR3aa: CASNLRERVEQYF

len: 14
j_gene: TRBJ2-5
v_gene: TRBV5-1
CDR3aa: CASSLASGARTQYF

len: 16
j_gene: TRBJ1-2
v_gene: TRBV6-5
CDR3aa: CASSYTYRDTNYGYTF

len: 14
j_gene: TRBJ1-2
v_gene: TRBV21-1
CDR3aa: CARVVRPLYYGYTF

len: 15
j_gene: TRBJ2-2
v_gene: TRBV5-4
CDR3aa: CASSFRGRGTGELFF

len: 14
j_gene: TRBJ1-2
v_gene: TRBV28
CDR3aa: CASSTGTEPYGYTF

len: 16
j_gene: TRBJ2-3
v_gene: TRBV29-1
CDR3aa: CSVDFSQQGASDTQYF

len: 14
j_gene: TRBJ2-3
v_gene: TRBV11-3
CDR3aa: CASSLTGGFDTQYF

len: 17
j_gene: TRBJ2-3
v_gene: TRBV15
CDR3aa: CATSRDMMAQGTDTQYF

len: 17
j_gene: TRBJ2-7
v_gene: TRBV4-3
CDR3aa: CASSQERVGPLSYEQYF

len: 14
j_gene: TRBJ1-2
v_gene: TRBV9
CDR3aa: CASSVVTGNYGYTF

len: 15
j_gene: TRBJ2-7
v_gene: TRBV11-2
CDR3aa: CASSETGPEDYEQYF

len: 15
j_gene: TRBJ1-3
v_gene: TRBV4-2
CDR3aa: CASSPGTVYGNTIYF

len: 16
j_gene: TRBJ2-1
v_gene: TRBV4-1
CDR3aa: CASSQGSRGAYNEQFF

len: 13
j_gene: TRBJ2-2
v_gene: TRBV4-1
CDR3aa: CASSQAGAGELFF

len: 14
j_gene: TRBJ2-3
v_gene: TRBV4-3
CDR3aa: CASSRTGEADTQYF

len: 15
j_gene: TRBJ1-1
v_gene: TRBV5-4
CDR3aa: CASSQRQGAPTEAFF

len: 13
j_gene: TRBJ2-7
v_gene: TRBV7-1
CDR3aa: CASSLVFGDEQYF

len: 15
j_gene: TRBJ2-1
v_gene: TRBV7-9
CDR3aa: CASSLGTSGRDEQFF

len: 15
j_gene: TRBJ2-5
v_gene: TRBV11-1
CDR3aa: CASAHLGLLLETQYF

len: 16
j_gene: TRBJ2-7
v_gene: TRBV5-1
CDR3aa: CASSPRQGGSSYEQYF